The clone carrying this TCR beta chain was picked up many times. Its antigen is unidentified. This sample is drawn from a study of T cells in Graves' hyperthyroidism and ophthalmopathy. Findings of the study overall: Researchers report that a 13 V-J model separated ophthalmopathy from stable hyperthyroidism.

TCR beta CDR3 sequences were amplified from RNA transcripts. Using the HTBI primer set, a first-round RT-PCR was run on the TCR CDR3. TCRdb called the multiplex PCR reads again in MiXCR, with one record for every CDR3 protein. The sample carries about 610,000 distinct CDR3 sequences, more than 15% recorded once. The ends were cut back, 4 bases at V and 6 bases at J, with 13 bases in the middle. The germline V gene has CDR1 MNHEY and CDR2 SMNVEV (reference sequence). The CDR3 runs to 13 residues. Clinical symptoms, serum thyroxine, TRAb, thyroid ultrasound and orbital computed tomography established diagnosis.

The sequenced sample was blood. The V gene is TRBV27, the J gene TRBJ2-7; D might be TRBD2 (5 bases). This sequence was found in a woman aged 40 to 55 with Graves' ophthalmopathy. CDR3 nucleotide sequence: TGTGCCAGCAGTTCCCGGGGATTGGGCGAGCAGTACTTC. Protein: CASSSRGLGEQYF.